The present T cell receptor beta chain was sequenced within a study of Ad26.COV2.S vaccination and SARS-CoV-2 variants. At the level of the study: Donor got 5x10^10 or 1x10^11 viral particles of Ad26.COV2.S.

Treatment in this sample: some 19 received Ad26.COV2.S at low or high dose, single or two shots; about 5 received placebo; per-sample allocation not given. Following the first vaccine or placebo injection, samples were taken on day 63. Some clones are missing from TCRdb's copy, which holds only in-frame ones; the method was immunoSEQ multiplex PCR. This table has roughly 500,000 clones, 70% to 90% appearing once. The CDR3 covers 16 residues. The trim removed 7 bases at V and 5 bases at J, leaving 13 bases unmatched. Germline CDR1 reads SGHNT; CDR2 reads YYREEE (reference sequence). As regards this clone: Its antigen is as yet unknown.

Points from the study as a whole: Whether participants received vaccine or placebo, their non-spike TCR breadth was similar.

The sample was peripheral blood, taken in a trial of Ad26.COV2.S vaccine versus placebo. This chain uses TRBV5-4 with TRBJ2-3; 10 bases are a match to TRBD2. This sequence originates from a person aged 18-65 years who received the Ad26.COV2.S COVID-19 vaccine or a placebo. The CDR3 DNA is TGTGCCAGCTCCTGGGCGCTAGCGGGAGAGGGAGATACGCAGTATTTT. Its translation: CASSWALAGEGDTQYF.